This T cell receptor (beta chain) derives from a study of blood T cells in healthy people across ages. The use of a sample-barcoded 5' primer and a J-beta primer mix characterized a second PCR of roughly 7 to 11 cycles. TCRdb reprocessed the 5' RACE reads with MiXCR, giving one entry per CDR3 protein. The table has just over 1 million distinct CDR3 sequences, 40% to 55% seen once. This CDR3 has 16 residues. V gave up 6 bases and J gave up 3 bases, with 19 bases separating them. The germline V gene has CDR1 MNHEY and CDR2 SMNVEV (reference sequence). Isolated PBMCs totaled at least 7 million in each sample. There are a few counts of this clonotype.

This TCR derives from a woman aged 55-70 years in good health. This chain links TRBV27 with TRBJ2-3, with D perhaps TRBD1 (6 bases). Sequenced: blood. The CDR3 region has the DNA TGTGCCAGCAGAAGGGGCAGGGGTATCAAGACAGATACGCAGTATTTT. As protein: CASRRGRGIKTDTQYF.